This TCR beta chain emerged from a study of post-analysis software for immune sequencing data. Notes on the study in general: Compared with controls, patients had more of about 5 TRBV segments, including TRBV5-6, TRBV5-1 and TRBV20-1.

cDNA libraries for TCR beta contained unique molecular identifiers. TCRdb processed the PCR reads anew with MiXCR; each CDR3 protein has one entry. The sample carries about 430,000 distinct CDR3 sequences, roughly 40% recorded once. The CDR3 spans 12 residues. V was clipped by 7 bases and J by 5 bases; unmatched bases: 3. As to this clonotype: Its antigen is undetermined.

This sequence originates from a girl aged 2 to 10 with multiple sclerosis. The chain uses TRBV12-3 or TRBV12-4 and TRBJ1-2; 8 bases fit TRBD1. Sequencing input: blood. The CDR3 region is CASTRQGYGYTF. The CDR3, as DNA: TGTGCCAGCACCCGACAGGGGTATGGCTACACCTTC.